These 6 T cell receptor beta chains were sequenced from one sample in a study of cytomegalovirus exposure and HLA in healthy donors. Some clones are missing from TCRdb's copy, which holds only in-frame ones; the method was immunoSEQ multiplex PCR. The sample includes 250,000 to 350,000 clones, 88% of them seen just once. Sequenced material: PBMCs. These receptors all stem from a man aged 25 to 45 in good health and CMV-seronegative.

This clone was found a few times. The chain recombines TRBV10-1 with TRBJ2-7; 7 nucleotides align to TRBD2. Trimming cost V 4 bases and J 4 bases; bases outside gene matches: 7. Germline V CDR1 and CDR2: WNHNN, SYGVQD (reference sequence). This CDR3 has 14 amino acids. CDR3 sequence: CASSGRLAGYEQYF. CDR3 DNA sequence: TGCGCCAGCAGTGGACGACTAGCAGGGTACGAGCAGTACTTC.

Points on this clone: The junction shows a germline mismatch at one end, possibly a read error. The V gene is TRBV5-6, the J gene TRBJ1-2, with 8 bases aligning to TRBD1. Looked up from germline, CDR1 is SGHDT and CDR2 is YYEEEE. The CDR3 length is 11 residues. The CDR3 bases are TGTGCCAGCAGCTCGGGACAGGCCTTCCATTTC. This translates into CASSSGQAFHF.

The chain has TRBV7-9 and TRBJ2-2, with TRBD1 identical over 10 bases. There are 15 residues in the CDR3. The germline CDR1 and CDR2 sequences are SEHNR and FQNEAQ (reference sequence). The junction had 5 bases not matched to a gene; V was cut back by 7 bases and J by 3 bases. The CDR3 region is CASTPGQGYTGELFF. The CDR3 coding sequence is TGTGCCAGCACCCCGGGACAGGGGTACACCGGGGAGCTGTTTTTT.

The chain carries TRBV5-1 and TRBJ2-5; D is uncertain. Per the germline V gene, CDR1 is SGHRS and CDR2 is YFSETQ. The CDR3 sequence is 14 residues long. V was cut by 2 bases and J by 1 base, with 9 bases left in between. The CDR3 coding sequence is TGCGCCAGCAGCTTAACAGACGGCCAAGAGACCCAGTACTTC. Its translation is CASSLTDGQETQYF.

This sequence joins TRBV5-1 and TRBJ1-1; 10 bases align to TRBD1. The CDR3 totals 15 residues. Losses at the gene ends were 0 bases for V and 3 bases for J; bases not matched to a gene: 2. The V gene's germline CDR1 is SGHRS and CDR2 YFSETQ. DNA for the CDR3: TGCGCCAGCAGCTTGGAGGGGACAGGGGACACTGAAGCTTTCTTT. It is translated as CASSLEGTGDTEAFF. The whole variable domain, filled in from reference TRBV5-1 and TRBJ1-1, reads KAGVTQTPRYLIKTRGQQVTLSCSPISGHRSVSWYQQTPGQGLQFLFEYFSETQRNKGNFPGRFSGRQFSNSRSEMNVSTLELGDSALYLCASSLEGTGDTEAFFGQGTRLTVV.

The chain has TRBV6-5 and TRBJ1-3; 9 nucleotides match TRBD1. Germline CDR1 is MNHEY and CDR2 is SVGAGI. There are 16 residues in the CDR3. V lost 4 bases to trimming and J lost 2 bases; unmatched junction nucleotides: 6. The CDR3 DNA follows: TGTGCCAGCAGTTCCCGACAGGGGGTTGCTGGAAACACCATATATTTT. This encodes CASSSRQGVAGNTIYF.